The sequence of this T cell receptor (beta chain) was determined in a study of blood T cell repertoires in COVID-19. Study-wide context: PBMCs, B-cell-depleted T cells, or T cells were the source of the cDNA or gDNA that made up the material.

Repertoires were generated with immunoSEQ multiplex PCR, while TCRdb's copy carries only in-frame clones and drops some. The sample includes 35,000 to 45,000 clones, roughly four fifths of them seen just once. The clonotype was recovered from a human donor in a cohort sampled during active or convalescent COVID-19. The donor label of this sample is uncertain. Sequencing used peripheral blood.

The CDR3 coding sequence is TGTGCCAGCAGCTTATTTCCCTTGAGCTCCTACAATGAGCAGTTCTTC. Translation: CASSLFPLSSYNEQFF. The V call is TRBV7-9, the J call TRBJ2-1, with unresolved D. The V gene lost 2 bases and the J gene lost 0 bases, with 11 bases spanning the gap. The CDR3 has 16 amino acids. CDR1 and CDR2 from the germline V gene are SEHNR and FQNEAQ (reference sequence).